This TCR beta chain was obtained from a study of beta chain features in type 1 diabetes. Study-level findings and limits: Among patients with Type 1 diabetes, TCRB CDR3s were moderately but significantly shorter in every one of the four CD4+ subsets.

CDR1 and CDR2 (germline): SGHTA, FQGTGA. This CDR3 is built from 13 residues. Unmatched junction bases numbered 5, after V lost 4 bases and J lost 7 bases. As every portion of the isolated RNA was reverse transcribed, the sequencing read expressed TCRB transcripts. Measured with immunoSEQ multiplex PCR; TCRdb has only the in-frame clones, and not every one. Here the sample spans more than 250,000 clones, 24% being singletons. Note on this clone: Its target is not known.

Input material: naive CD4+ T cells from blood. This TCR was recovered from a woman in her 30s with type 1 diabetes. The chain combines TRBV7-3 with TRBJ1-2; TRBD1 aligns across 8 bases. This CDR3 reads CASSSDRAGGYTF. The CDR3 coding sequence is TGTGCCAGCAGCTCGGACAGGGCTGGTGGCTACACCTTC.